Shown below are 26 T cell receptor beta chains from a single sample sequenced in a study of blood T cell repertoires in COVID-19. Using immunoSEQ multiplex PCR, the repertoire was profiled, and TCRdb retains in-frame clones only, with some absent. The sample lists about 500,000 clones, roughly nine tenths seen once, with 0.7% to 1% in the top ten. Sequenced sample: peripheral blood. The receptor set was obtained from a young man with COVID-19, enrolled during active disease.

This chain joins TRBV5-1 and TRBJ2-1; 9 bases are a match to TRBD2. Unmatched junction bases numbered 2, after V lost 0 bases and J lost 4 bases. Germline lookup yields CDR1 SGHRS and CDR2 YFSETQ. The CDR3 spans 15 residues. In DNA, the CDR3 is TGCGCCAGCAGCTTGGCTAGCGGGGTGTACAATGAGCAGTTCTTC. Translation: CASSLASGVYNEQFF.

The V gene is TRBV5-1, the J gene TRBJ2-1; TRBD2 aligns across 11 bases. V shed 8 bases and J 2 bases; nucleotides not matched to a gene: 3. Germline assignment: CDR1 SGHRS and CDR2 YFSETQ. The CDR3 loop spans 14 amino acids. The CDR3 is CASNSGGAYNEQFF. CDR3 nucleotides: TGCGCCAGTAATAGCGGGGGGGCCTACAATGAGCAGTTCTTC.

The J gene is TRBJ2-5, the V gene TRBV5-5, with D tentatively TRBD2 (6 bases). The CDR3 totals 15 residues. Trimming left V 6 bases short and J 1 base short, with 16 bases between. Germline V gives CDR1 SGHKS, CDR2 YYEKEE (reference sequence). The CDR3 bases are TGTGCCAGCACCCCGGGGCCGGGAGCCCAAGAGACCCAGTACTTC. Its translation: CASTPGPGAQETQYF.

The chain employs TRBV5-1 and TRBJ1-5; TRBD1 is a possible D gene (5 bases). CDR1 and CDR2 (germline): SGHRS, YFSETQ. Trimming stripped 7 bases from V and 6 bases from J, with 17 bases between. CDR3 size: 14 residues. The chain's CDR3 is CASGFQGTGQPQHF. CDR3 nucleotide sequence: TGCGCCAGCGGATTTCAGGGTACGGGTCAGCCCCAGCATTTT. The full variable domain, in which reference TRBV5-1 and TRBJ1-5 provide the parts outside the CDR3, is KAGVTQTPRYLIKTRGQQVTLSCSPISGHRSVSWYQQTPGQGLQFLFEYFSETQRNKGNFPGRFSGRQFSNSRSEMNVSTLELGDSALYLCASGFQGTGQPQHFGDGTRLSIL.

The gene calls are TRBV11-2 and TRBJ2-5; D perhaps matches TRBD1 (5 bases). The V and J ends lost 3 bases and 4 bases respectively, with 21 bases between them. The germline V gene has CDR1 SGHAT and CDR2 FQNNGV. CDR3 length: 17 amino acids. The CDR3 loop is CASSLTVGRSTAETQYF. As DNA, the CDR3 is TGTGCCAGCAGCTTGACAGTAGGGCGGAGTACGGCAGAGACCCAGTACTTC. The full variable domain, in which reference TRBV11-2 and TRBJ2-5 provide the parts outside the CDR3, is EAGVAQSPRYKIIEKRQSVAFWCNPISGHATLYWYQQILGQGPKLLIQFQNNGVVDDSQLPKDRFSAERLKGVDSTLKIQPAKLEDSAVYLCASSLTVGRSTAETQYFGPGTRLLVL.

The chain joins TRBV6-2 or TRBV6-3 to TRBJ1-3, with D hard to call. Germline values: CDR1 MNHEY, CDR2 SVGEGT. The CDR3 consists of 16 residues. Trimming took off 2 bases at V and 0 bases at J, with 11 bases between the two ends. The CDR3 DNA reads TGTGCCAGCAGTTACGAACAGCTTTCCTCTGGAAACACCATATATTTT. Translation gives CASSYEQLSSGNTIYF.

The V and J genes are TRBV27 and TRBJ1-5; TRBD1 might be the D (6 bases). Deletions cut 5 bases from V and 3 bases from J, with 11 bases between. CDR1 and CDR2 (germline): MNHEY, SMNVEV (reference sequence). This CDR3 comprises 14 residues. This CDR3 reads CASSIGQFNQPQHF. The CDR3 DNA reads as TGTGCCAGCAGTATCGGACAGTTCAATCAGCCCCAGCATTTT.

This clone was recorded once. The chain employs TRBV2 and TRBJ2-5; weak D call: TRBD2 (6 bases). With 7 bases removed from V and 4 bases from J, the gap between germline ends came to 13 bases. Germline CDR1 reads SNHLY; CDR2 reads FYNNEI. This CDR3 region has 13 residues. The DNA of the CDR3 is TGTGCCAGCAAGCGTACTAGCCCAGAGACCCAGTACTTC. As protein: CASKRTSPETQYF. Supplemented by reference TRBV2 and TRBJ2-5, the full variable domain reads EPEVTQTPSHQVTQMGQEVILRCVPISNHLYFYWYRQILGQKVEFLVSFYNNEISEKSEIFDDQFSVERPDGSNFTLKIRSTKLEDSAMYFCASKRTSPETQYFGPGTRLLVL.

The CDR3, as DNA: TGTGCCAGCAGCACTCCGGGACAGGTGGATGGCTACACCTTC. This sequence encodes CASSTPGQVDGYTF. The chain recombines TRBV7-8 with TRBJ1-2; 8 bases align to TRBD1. The CDR3 length is 14 residues. Per the germline V gene, CDR1 is SGHVS and CDR2 is FQNEAQ. The trim removed 5 bases at V and 6 bases at J, leaving 8 bases unmatched.

The CDR3 sequence: CASSLIAGKTDTQYF. The CDR3 nucleotides read TGTGCCAGCAGCTTAATCGCGGGGAAGACAGATACGCAGTATTTT. This rearrangement joins TRBV7-9 to TRBJ2-3, with D maybe TRBD2 (6 bases). The CDR3 runs 15 residues. CDR1 is SEHNR, CDR2 FQNEAQ, per germline (reference sequence). V was pared by 2 bases and J by 3 bases, with 12 bases between.

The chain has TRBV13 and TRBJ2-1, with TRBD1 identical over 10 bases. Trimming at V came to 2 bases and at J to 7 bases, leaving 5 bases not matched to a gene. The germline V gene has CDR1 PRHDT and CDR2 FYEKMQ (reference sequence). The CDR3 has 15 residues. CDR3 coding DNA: TGTGCCAGCAGCTTAATTCGGACAGGGGGGAATGAGCAGTTCTTC. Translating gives CASSLIRTGGNEQFF. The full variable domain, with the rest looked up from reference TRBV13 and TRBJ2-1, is AAGVIQSPRHLIKEKRETATLKCYPIPRHDTVYWYQQGPGQDPQFLISFYEKMQSDKGSIPDRFSAQQFSDYHSELNMSSLELGDSALYFCASSLIRTGGNEQFFGPGTRLTVL.

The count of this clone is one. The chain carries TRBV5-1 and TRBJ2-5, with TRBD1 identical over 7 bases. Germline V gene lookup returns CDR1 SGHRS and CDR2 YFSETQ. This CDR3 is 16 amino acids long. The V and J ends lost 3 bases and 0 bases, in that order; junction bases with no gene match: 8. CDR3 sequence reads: CASSYGTAGYQETQYF. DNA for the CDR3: TGCGCCAGCAGCTATGGGACAGCAGGGTACCAAGAGACCCAGTACTTC.

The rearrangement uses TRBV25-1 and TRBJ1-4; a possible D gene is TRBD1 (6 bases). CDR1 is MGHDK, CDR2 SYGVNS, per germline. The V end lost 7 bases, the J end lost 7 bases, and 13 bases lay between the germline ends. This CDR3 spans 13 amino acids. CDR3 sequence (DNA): TGTGCCAGCACCGCCAGGGGCAGTGAAAAACTGTTTTTT. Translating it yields CASTARGSEKLFF.

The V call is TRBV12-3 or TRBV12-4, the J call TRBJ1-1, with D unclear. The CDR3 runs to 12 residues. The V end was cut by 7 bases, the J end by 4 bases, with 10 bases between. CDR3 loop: CASTLGPTEAFF. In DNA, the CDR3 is TGTGCCAGCACCCTTGGGCCCACTGAAGCTTTCTTT.

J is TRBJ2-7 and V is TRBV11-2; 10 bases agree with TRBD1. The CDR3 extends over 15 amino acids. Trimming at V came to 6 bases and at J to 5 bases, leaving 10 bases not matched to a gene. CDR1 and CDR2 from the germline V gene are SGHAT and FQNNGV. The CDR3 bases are TGTGCCAGCAGGCAACCGGGACAGGGGACCCACGAGCAGTACTTC. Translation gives CASRQPGQGTHEQYF.

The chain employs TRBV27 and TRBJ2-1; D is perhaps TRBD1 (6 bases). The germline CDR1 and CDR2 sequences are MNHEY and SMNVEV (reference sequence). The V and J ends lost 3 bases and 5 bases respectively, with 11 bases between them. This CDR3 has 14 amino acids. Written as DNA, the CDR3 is TGTGCCAGCAGTTTTGGGGGCCAGGACAATGAGCAGTTCTTC. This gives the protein CASSFGGQDNEQFF.

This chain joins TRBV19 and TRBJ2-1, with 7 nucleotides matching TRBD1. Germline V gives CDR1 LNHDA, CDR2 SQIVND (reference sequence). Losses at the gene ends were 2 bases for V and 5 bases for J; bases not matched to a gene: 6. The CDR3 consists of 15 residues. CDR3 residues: CASSIQSQGDNEQFF. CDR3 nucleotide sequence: TGTGCCAGTAGTATACAGTCGCAGGGGGACAATGAGCAGTTCTTC.

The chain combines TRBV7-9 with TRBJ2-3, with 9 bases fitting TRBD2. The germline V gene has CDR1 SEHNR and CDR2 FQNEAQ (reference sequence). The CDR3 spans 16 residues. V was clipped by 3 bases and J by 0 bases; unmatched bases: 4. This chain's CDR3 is CASSFSGRLSTDTQYF. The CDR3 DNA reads TGTGCCAGCAGCTTTAGCGGGAGACTTAGCACAGATACGCAGTATTTT.

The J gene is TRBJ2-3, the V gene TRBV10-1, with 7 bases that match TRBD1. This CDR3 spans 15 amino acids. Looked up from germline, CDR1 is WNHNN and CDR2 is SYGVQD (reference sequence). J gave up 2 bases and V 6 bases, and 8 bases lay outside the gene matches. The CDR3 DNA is TGCGCCAGCAGCAGGGACAGCCATACCACAGATACGCAGTATTTT. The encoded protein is CASSRDSHTTDTQYF.

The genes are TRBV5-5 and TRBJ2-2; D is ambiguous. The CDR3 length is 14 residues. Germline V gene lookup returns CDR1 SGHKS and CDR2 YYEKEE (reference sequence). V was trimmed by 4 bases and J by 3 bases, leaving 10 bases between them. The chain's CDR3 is CASSIDTYTGELFF. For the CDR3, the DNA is TGTGCCAGCAGCATAGACACATACACCGGGGAGCTGTTTTTT. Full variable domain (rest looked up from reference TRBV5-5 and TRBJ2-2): DAGVTQSPTHLIKTRGQQVTLRCSPISGHKSVSWYQQVLGQGPQFIFQYYEKEERGRGNFPDRFSARQFPNYSSELNVNALLLGDSALYLCASSIDTYTGELFFGEGSRLTVL.

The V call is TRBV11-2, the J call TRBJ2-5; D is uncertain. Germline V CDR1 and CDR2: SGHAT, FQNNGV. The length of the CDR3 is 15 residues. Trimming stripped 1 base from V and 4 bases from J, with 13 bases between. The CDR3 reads CASSLGASRGETQYF. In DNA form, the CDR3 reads TGTGCCAGCAGCTTAGGTGCCTCCAGAGGAGAGACCCAGTACTTC.

CDR3: CSVKYGNEQFF. CDR3 sequence (DNA): TGCAGTGTCAAATACGGGAATGAGCAGTTCTTC. The chain recombines TRBV20-1 with TRBJ2-1; unclear D gene. V was trimmed by 7 bases and J by 7 bases, leaving 11 bases between them. The CDR3 consists of 11 residues. Germline V gives CDR1 DFQATT, CDR2 SNEGSKA (reference sequence).

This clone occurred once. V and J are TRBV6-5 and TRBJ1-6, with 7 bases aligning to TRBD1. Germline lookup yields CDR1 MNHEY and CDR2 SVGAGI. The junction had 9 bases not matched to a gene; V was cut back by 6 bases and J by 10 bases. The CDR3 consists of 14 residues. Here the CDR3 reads CASSKGTETSPLHF. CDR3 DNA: TGTGCCAGCAGCAAAGGGACAGAGACCTCACCCCTCCACTTT.

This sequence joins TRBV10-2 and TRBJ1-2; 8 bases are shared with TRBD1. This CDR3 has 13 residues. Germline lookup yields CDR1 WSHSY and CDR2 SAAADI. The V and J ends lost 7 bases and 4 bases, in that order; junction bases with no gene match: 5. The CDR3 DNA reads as TGCGCCAGCAAAGACAGGGGACTCTATGGCTACACCTTC. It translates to CASKDRGLYGYTF.

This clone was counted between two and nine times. This CDR3 is CASTYQQGRAFF. The CDR3 nucleotides are TGTGCCAGCACTTACCAACAGGGGCGCGCTTTCTTT. The chain recombines TRBV7-9 with TRBJ1-1; 7 bases are shared with TRBD1. CDR1 is SEHNR, CDR2 FQNEAQ, per germline (reference sequence). V lost 7 bases, J lost 11 bases, and 10 bases stayed unmatched. This CDR3 contains 12 residues.

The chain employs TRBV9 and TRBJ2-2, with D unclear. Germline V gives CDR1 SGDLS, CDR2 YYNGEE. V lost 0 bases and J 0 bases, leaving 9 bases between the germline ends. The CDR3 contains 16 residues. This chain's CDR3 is CASSVDQAANTGELFF. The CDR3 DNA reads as TGTGCCAGCAGCGTAGACCAGGCCGCGAACACCGGGGAGCTGTTTTTT.